These 27 T cell receptor beta chains share one sample of origin, sequenced in a study of metastatic and nonmetastatic thyroid tumors. TCRdb reanalyzed the PCR reads via MiXCR. The sample shows roughly 21,000 clones, roughly 30% of them seen only once. Each patient went into thyroid surgery without having received any treatment. Sequences were obtained from tumor tissue. The origin of the receptors is a male donor with papillary thyroid cancer or a benign thyroid nodule (not recorded which). Some clones in this sample may be carry-over from other donors' samples.

This clone was observed many times. The rearrangement joins TRBV7-2 to TRBJ2-7, with D possibly matching TRBD2 (5 bases). Germline V gives CDR1 SGHTA, CDR2 FQGNSA. V was pared by 4 bases and J by 1 base, with 17 bases between. The CDR3 has 16 amino acids. The chain's CDR3 is CASSSPTMTGSYEQYF. In nucleotides, the CDR3 is TGTGCCAGCAGCTCCCCCACTATGACGGGATCCTACGAGCAGTACTTC.

This clone has just a few counts. The chain uses TRBV2 and TRBJ1-4; the D gene is possibly TRBD1 (5 bases). V was clipped by 8 bases and J by 8 bases, with 15 bases between them. The length of the CDR3 is 13 residues. CDR1 SNHLY and CDR2 FYNNEI come from the germline V gene. CDR3 in DNA: TGTGCCAGCGAAGCAGGGTGGGAGGAAAAACTGTTTTTT. Translation gives CASEAGWEEKLFF.

This clone was detected only a few times. This chain joins TRBV28 and TRBJ1-2, with TRBD1 as a possible D gene (5 bases). In germline, CDR1 is MDHEN, CDR2 SYDVKM. Trimming removed 3 bases at V and 3 bases at J, with 14 bases between. This CDR3 is 15 amino acids long. CDR3 residues: CASSLVWDWDYGYTF. The CDR3 DNA sequence: TGTGCCAGCAGTTTGGTCTGGGACTGGGACTATGGCTACACCTTC.

This rearrangement joins TRBV5-6 to TRBJ2-7; D is possibly TRBD1 (5 bases). Germline-derived CDR1 and CDR2 are SGHDT and YYEEEE. This CDR3 spans 16 amino acids. Trimming stripped 2 bases from V and 2 bases from J, with 17 bases between. The chain's CDR3 is CASSFAVLTVTYEQYF. In DNA, the CDR3 is TGTGCCAGCAGCTTCGCCGTTCTGACAGTAACCTACGAGCAGTACTTC.

V is TRBV6-1 and J is TRBJ1-2; 7 bases line up with TRBD1. J gave up 1 base and V 5 bases, and 1 base lay outside the gene matches. The CDR3 runs 13 residues. The germline CDR1 and CDR2 sequences are MNHNS and SASEGT. CDR3 bases: TGTGCCAGCAGTAGGGACAGTAACTATGGCTACACCTTC. Residues: CASSRDSNYGYTF.

This clone was seen once. The J gene is TRBJ2-3, the V gene TRBV7-8, with 14 bases that match TRBD2. The germline V gene has CDR1 SGHVS and CDR2 FQNEAQ. After removal of 1 base from V and 3 bases from J, the junction contained 3 bases not matched to a gene. This CDR3 is 17 amino acids long. CDR3 amino acids: CASSLGGLAGVTDTQYF. As DNA, the CDR3 is TGTGCCAGCAGCTTAGGGGGACTAGCGGGAGTAACAGATACGCAGTATTTT.

This clone is medium-sized by share. The V call is TRBV28, the J call TRBJ2-7; 10 nucleotides align to TRBD1. The germline CDR1 and CDR2 sequences are MDHEN and SYDVKM. The CDR3 covers 14 residues. Trimming removed 5 bases from V and 5 bases from J; junction bases left unmatched: 6. The CDR3 sequence is CASSKTGGEDEQYF. Written as DNA, the CDR3 is TGTGCCAGCAGTAAGACAGGGGGCGAGGACGAGCAGTACTTC.

The rearrangement links TRBV6-1 to TRBJ2-7; possibly TRBD1 for D (6 bases). The CDR3 runs to 11 residues. The germline V gene encodes CDR1 MNHNS and CDR2 SASEGT. Trimming removed 1 base at V and 13 bases at J, with 11 bases between. CDR3 nucleotides: TGTGCCAGCAGTGAAGTGGCAGGGGTATACTTC. Translation: CASSEVAGVYF.

This clone showed up just a few times. The genes are TRBV7-8 and TRBJ2-7; D is perhaps TRBD2 (6 bases). V lost 7 bases and J lost 5, with 9 bases in between. Germline V CDR1 and CDR2: SGHVS, FQNEAQ. There are 11 residues in the CDR3. DNA of the CDR3: TGTGCCAGCACGGGACTGAACGAGCAGTACTTC. Protein sequence: CASTGLNEQYF.

V usage is TRBV11-2 and J usage is TRBJ2-4; the match to TRBD1 covers 7 bases. The CDR3 consists of 19 residues. The V gene end was trimmed by 4 bases and the J gene end by 1 base; junction bases not matched to a gene: 16. Germline lookup yields CDR1 SGHAT and CDR2 FQNNGV. CDR3 coding DNA: TGTGCCAGCAGCTCGGGCCTTCCACAGGGGTTTGGGGCCAAAAACATTCAGTACTTC. It encodes CASSSGLPQGFGAKNIQYF.

This clone is judged medium-sized (0.01 to 0.1%). The rearrangement links TRBV2 to TRBJ2-7, with 7 bases identical to TRBD1. This CDR3 spans 15 amino acids. The J segment lost 4 bases and the V segment lost 2 bases, leaving 8 bases of the junction unmatched. Germline assignment: CDR1 SNHLY and CDR2 FYNNEI. As DNA, the CDR3 is TGTGCCAGCAGTGAACAGCCGGGACAGTTATACGAGCAGTACTTC. Its protein product is CASSEQPGQLYEQYF.

With respect to this clone: Since the CDR3 does not end with the conserved phenylalanine or tryptophan, this likely comes from a read error. V and J are TRBV28 and TRBJ2-7, with D possibly being TRBD1 (6 bases). V lost 5 bases and J lost 2, with 16 bases in between. This CDR3 has 15 amino acids. Germline V gene data show CDR1 as MDHEN and CDR2 as SYDVKM. The CDR3, as DNA: TGTGCCAGCAGTAGCCGGGACATTCATGCCTACGAGCAGTACCTC. It yields the protein CASSSRDIHAYEQYL.

This clone was recorded many times. V usage is TRBV9 and J usage is TRBJ2-5, with TRBD1 identical over 7 bases. CDR1 and CDR2 (germline): SGDLS, YYNGEE. Trimming took 5 bases from V and 3 from J; bases not matched to a gene: 1. The CDR3 sequence is 12 residues long. CDR3 nucleotides: TGTGCCAGCAGAGGGACAGAAGAGACCCAGTACTTC. Its protein is CASRGTEETQYF.

This clone showed up many times. The chain uses TRBV30 and TRBJ2-7, with D maybe TRBD2 (6 bases). CDR1 and CDR2 (germline): GTSNPN, SVGIG (reference sequence). V was cut by 2 bases and J by 0 bases, with 8 bases left in between. This CDR3 is 13 amino acids long. In DNA form, the CDR3 reads TGTGCCTGGAGTTCGACTAGCTCCTACGAGCAGTACTTC. It codes for CAWSSTSSYEQYF. Filled out from reference TRBV30 and TRBJ2-7, the complete variable domain reads SQTIHQWPATLVQPVGSPLSLECTVEGTSNPNLYWYRQAAGRGLQLLFYSVGIGQISSEVPQNLSASRPQDRQFILSSKKLLLSDSGFYLCAWSSTSSYEQYFGPGTRLTVT.

J is TRBJ2-7 and V is TRBV7-9; D is possibly TRBD2 (5 bases). V gave up 5 bases and J gave up 2 bases, with 16 bases separating them. This CDR3 is 15 amino acids long. Germline CDR1 and CDR2: SEHNR and FQNEAQ (reference sequence). For the CDR3, the DNA is TGTGCCAGCAGCCCCCCTGGCGGGTTAGCCTACGAGCAGTACTTC. Translating it yields CASSPPGGLAYEQYF.

The rearrangement uses TRBV20-1 and TRBJ2-2; D is possibly TRBD2 (6 bases). Looked up from germline, CDR1 is DFQATT and CDR2 is SNEGSKA (reference sequence). The CDR3 loop spans 15 amino acids. V lost 3 bases to trimming and J lost 6 bases, with 17 bases between them. Written as DNA, the CDR3 is TGCAGTGCTAGTAAGGACGGGAGTAATCCCGGGGAGCTGTTTTTT. The encoded protein is CSASKDGSNPGELFF.

The chain employs TRBV7-9 and TRBJ2-3; D possibly corresponds to TRBD1 (6 bases). Trimming pared 5 bases from V and 1 base from J, leaving 10 bases between. CDR3 length: 14 amino acids. Germline V gene lookup returns CDR1 SEHNR and CDR2 FQNEAQ (reference sequence). Here the CDR3 DNA reads TGTGCCAGCAGCGGGGACACAGGCACAGATACGCAGTATTTT. Its protein is CASSGDTGTDTQYF.

The rearrangement links TRBV20-1 to TRBJ1-1, with D hard to call. Trimming stripped 3 bases from V and 3 bases from J, with 8 bases between. The CDR3 is 12 amino acids. Germline V lookup: CDR1 DFQATT, CDR2 SNEGSKA (reference sequence). The CDR3 sequence is CSARLLDTEAFF. Here the CDR3 DNA reads TGCAGTGCTAGGCTGTTGGACACTGAAGCTTTCTTT.

This chain links TRBV3-1 with TRBJ2-3; 8 bases map to TRBD2. The CDR3 length is 16 residues. The J segment lost 0 bases and the V segment lost 6 bases, leaving 8 bases of the junction unmatched. The germline gives CDR1 LGHDT, CDR2 YNNKEL (reference sequence). The DNA of the CDR3 is TGTGCCAGCAGGTTAAGCGGGAGTCGAAGCACAGATACGCAGTATTTT. Translating it yields CASRLSGSRSTDTQYF.

This clone was found a few times. Distinct nucleotide sequences in the sample also encode this CDR3. CDR3 nucleotides: TGTGCCTGGAGCTCCGGGACAGGGGTTCAGCCCCAGCATTTT. Translation gives CAWSSGTGVQPQHF. The genes are TRBV30 and TRBJ1-5; 10 bases fit TRBD1. CDR3 length: 14 amino acids. Germline V lookup: CDR1 GTSNPN, CDR2 SVGIG (reference sequence). The ends lost 3 bases at V and 6 bases at J; junction bases unmatched: 5.

This clone is medium-sized. V and J are TRBV11-1 and TRBJ1-1; 8 nucleotides line up with TRBD1. Germline assignment: CDR1 SGHAT and CDR2 FQDESV (reference sequence). Trimming removed 5 bases from V and 4 bases from J; junction bases left unmatched: 3. The CDR3 is 13 amino acids. Here the CDR3 DNA reads TGTGCCAGCAGCCTTGACAGGGGCACTGAAGCTTTCTTT. Amino acids: CASSLDRGTEAFF.

This clone was seen a few times. The chain has TRBV29-1 and TRBJ2-7; TRBD2 might be the D (6 bases). Germline V gene lookup returns CDR1 SQVTM and CDR2 ANQGSEA. The V end was cut by 4 bases, the J end by 6 bases, with 13 bases between. The CDR3 totals 12 residues. CDR3 region: CSVVTGVSEQYF. CDR3 bases: TGCAGCGTTGTGACGGGAGTCTCCGAGCAGTACTTC.

The chain is built from TRBV12-3 or TRBV12-4 and TRBJ2-2; 8 bases agree with TRBD1. V lost 4 bases and J lost 1; bases outside the gene matches: 2. This CDR3 spans 15 amino acids. CDR3 DNA sequence: TGTGCCAGCAGTTCGGGACAGGAGAACACCGGGGAGCTGTTTTTT. Translated, it gives CASSSGQENTGELFF.

This sequence joins TRBV5-1 and TRBJ1-2; 7 bases are a match to TRBD1. The germline V gene encodes CDR1 SGHRS and CDR2 YFSETQ. This CDR3 is 16 amino acids long. Trimming removed 6 bases from V and 13 bases from J; junction bases left unmatched: 24. The CDR3 DNA follows: TGCGCCAGCATCTCCCGGGCCGATGACAGGGCAAAAGGGTCCACCTTC. It specifies CASISRADDRAKGSTF.

This rearrangement joins TRBV5-1 to TRBJ1-2; D not resolved. Germline-derived CDR1 and CDR2 are SGHRS and YFSETQ. The length of the CDR3 is 12 residues. Trimming shortened V by 0 bases and J by 1 base, and 1 base separated the two germline ends. The DNA of the CDR3 is TGCGCCAGCAGCTTGGATAACTATGGCTACACCTTC. Its translation is CASSLDNYGYTF.

The J gene is TRBJ2-3, the V gene TRBV5-4; D uncertain. Germline lookup yields CDR1 SGHNT and CDR2 YYREEE (reference sequence). The V end was cut by 6 bases, the J end by 5 bases, with 13 bases between. The CDR3 spans 13 residues. This CDR3 is CASNPMSVDTQYF. DNA for the CDR3: TGTGCCAGCAACCCTATGAGCGTAGATACGCAGTATTTT. Based on the CDR3 plus reference TRBV5-4 and TRBJ2-3, the full variable domain is ETGVTQSPTHLIKTRGQQVTLRCSSQSGHNTVSWYQQALGQGPQFIFQYYREEENGRGNFPPRFSGLQFPNYSSELNVNALELDDSALYLCASNPMSVDTQYFGPGTRLTVL.

By sample share, this clone is medium-sized. This chain uses TRBV5-1 with TRBJ2-1; D unresolved. Germline V gene sequence: CDR1 SGHRS, CDR2 YFSETQ. This CDR3 is built from 17 residues. Trimming pared 4 bases from V and 1 base from J, leaving 18 bases between. This chain's CDR3 is CASSPSPDWASYNEQFF. The DNA of the CDR3 is TGCGCCAGCAGCCCATCGCCCGACTGGGCGTCCTACAATGAGCAGTTCTTC.